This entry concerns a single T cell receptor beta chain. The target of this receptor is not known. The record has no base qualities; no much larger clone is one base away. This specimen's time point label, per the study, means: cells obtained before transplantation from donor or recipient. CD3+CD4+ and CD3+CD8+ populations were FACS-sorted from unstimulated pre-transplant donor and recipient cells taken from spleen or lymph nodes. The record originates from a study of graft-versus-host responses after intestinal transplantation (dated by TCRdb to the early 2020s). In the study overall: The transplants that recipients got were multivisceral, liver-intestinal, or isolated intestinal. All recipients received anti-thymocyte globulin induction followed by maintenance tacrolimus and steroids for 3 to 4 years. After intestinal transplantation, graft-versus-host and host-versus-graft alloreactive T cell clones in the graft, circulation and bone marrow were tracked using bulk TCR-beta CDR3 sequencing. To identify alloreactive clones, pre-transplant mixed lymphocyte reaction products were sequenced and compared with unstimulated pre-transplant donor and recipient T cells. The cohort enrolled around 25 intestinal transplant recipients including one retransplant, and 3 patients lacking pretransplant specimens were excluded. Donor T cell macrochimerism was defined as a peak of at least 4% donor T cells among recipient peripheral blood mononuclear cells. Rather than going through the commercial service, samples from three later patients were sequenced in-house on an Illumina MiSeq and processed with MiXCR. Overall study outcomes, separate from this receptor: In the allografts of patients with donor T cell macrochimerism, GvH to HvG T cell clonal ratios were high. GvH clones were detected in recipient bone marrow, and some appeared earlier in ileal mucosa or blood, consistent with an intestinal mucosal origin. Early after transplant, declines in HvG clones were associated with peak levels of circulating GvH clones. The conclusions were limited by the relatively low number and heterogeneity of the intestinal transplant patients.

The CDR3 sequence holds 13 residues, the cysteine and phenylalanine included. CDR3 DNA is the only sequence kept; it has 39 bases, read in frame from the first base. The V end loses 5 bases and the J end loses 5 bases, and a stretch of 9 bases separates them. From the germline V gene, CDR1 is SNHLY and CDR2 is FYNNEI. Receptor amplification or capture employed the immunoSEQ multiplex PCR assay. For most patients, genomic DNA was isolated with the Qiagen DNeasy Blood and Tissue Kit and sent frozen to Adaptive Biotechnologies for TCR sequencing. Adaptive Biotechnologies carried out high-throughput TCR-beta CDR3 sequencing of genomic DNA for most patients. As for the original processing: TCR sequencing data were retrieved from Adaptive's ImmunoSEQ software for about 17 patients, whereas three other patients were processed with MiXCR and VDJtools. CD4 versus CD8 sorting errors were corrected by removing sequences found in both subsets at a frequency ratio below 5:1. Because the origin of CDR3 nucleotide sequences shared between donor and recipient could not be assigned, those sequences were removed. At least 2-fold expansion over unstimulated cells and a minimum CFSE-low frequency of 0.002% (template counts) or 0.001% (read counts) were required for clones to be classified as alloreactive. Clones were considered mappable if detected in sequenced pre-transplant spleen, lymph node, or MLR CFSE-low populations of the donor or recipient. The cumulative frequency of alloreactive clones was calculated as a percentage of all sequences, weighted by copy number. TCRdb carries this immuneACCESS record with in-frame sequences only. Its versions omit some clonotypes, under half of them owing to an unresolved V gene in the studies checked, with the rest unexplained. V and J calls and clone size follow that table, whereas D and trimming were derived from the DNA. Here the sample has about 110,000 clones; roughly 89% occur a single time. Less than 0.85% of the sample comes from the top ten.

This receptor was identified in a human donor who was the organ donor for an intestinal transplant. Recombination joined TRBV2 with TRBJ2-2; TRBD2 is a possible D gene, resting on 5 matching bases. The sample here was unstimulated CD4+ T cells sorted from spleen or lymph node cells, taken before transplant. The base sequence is TGTGCCAGCAGTCGACTACCGACCGGGGAGCTGTTTTTT. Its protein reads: CASSRLPTGELFF.